The clone carrying this T cell receptor beta chain was counted once. No antigen is known for it. The record originates from a study of vaccination effects on CD4 cells after COVID-19. Study-wide findings and caveats: After vaccination, at late timepoints, clones induced by infection and by vaccine contracted markedly.

Some clones are missing from TCRdb's copy, which holds only in-frame ones; the method was immunoSEQ multiplex PCR. The sample shows tens of thousands of clones, 70% to 85% of them seen only once. Researchers isolated CD4+ T cells once less than twelve days of culture had elapsed. Participants were given two doses of BNT162b2 or mRNA-1273 vaccine. Half the medium was swapped for IL-2 medium on days 3 and 7. The germline CDR1 and CDR2 sequences are SNHLY and FYNNEI. V lost 4 bases, J lost 5 bases, and 5 bases stayed unmatched. There are 14 residues in the CDR3. The specimen comprised CD4+ T cells from PBMCs cultured without peptide, sampled after COVID-19 vaccination. This clonotype was obtained from a human donor who received a COVID-19 vaccine. The chain uses TRBV2 and TRBJ1-2; 9 bases agree with TRBD1. The CDR3 DNA reads as TGTGCCAGCAGTGGGCCGGGACAGGGTTATGGCTACACCTTC. Amino acids: CASSGPGQGYGYTF.